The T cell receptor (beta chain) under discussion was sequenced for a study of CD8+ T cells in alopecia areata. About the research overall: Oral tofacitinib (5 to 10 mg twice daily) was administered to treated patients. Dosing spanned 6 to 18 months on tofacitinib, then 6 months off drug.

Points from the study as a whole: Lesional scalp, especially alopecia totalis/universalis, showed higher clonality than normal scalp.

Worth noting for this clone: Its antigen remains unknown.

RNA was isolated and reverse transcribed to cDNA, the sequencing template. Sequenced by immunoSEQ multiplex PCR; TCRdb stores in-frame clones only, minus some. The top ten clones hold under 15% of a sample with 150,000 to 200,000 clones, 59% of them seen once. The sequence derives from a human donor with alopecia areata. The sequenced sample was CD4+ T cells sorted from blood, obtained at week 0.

Here the CDR3 DNA reads TGTGCCAGCAGCTTTCTATCCTACGAGCAGTACTTC. Its translation: CASSFLSYEQYF. V and J are TRBV7-9 and TRBJ2-7; D uncertain. The V gene's germline CDR1 is SEHNR and CDR2 FQNEAQ (reference sequence). This CDR3 has 12 amino acids. Trimming removed 3 bases from V and 1 base from J, with 4 bases in between.